These 2 T cell receptor beta chains were sequenced from one sample in a study of technical replicates of blood from several donors. TCRdb's copy holds only in-frame clones and misses some; the assay was immunoSEQ multiplex PCR. The sample carries around 83,000 clones, about 94% recorded once. Specimen: T cells isolated from PBMCs. These receptors originate from a human donor in good health.

V gene TRBV29-1 combines with J gene TRBJ2-7; the match to TRBD2 covers 8 bases. The trim removed 0 bases at V and 1 base at J, leaving 8 bases unmatched. CDR3 length: 16 amino acids. CDR1 is SQVTM, CDR2 ANQGSEA, per germline. Written as DNA, the CDR3 is TGCAGCGTTGAAGATCGGGGGGGCGACTATTCCTACGAGCAGTACTTC. Amino acid sequence: CSVEDRGGDYSYEQYF.

This clone was seen a single time. The chain has TRBV4-1 and TRBJ1-5, with D perhaps matching TRBD1 (6 bases). V lost 0 bases and J 0 bases, leaving 15 bases between the germline ends. Germline values: CDR1 MGHRA, CDR2 YSYEKL. The CDR3 runs 18 residues. Here the CDR3 DNA reads TGCGCCAGCAGCCAAGAAGAAGGGGGTTGGGATAGCAATCAGCCCCAGCATTTT. Translation: CASSQEEGGWDSNQPQHF.